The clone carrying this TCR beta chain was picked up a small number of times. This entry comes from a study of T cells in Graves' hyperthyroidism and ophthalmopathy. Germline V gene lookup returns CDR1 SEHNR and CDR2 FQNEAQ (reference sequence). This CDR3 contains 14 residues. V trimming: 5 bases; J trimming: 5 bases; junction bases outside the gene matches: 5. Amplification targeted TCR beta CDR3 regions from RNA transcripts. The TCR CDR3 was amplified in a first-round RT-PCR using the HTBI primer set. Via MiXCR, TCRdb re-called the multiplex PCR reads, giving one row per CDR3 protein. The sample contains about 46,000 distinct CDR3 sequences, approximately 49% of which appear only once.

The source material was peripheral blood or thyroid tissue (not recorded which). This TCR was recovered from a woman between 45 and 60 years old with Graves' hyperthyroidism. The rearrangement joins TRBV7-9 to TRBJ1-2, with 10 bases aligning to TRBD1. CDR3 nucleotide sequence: TGTGCCAGCAGCCTACCGGGACAGGGGTATGGCTACACCTTC. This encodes CASSLPGQGYGYTF.